This T cell receptor beta chain was identified during a study of T cell responses to AZD1222 COVID-19 vaccine. Overall study results and limits: At 160-218 and 743-854, vaccine-associated CD4 TCRs were dominant, and they spanned spike.

TCRdb keeps only in-frame clones here, not all; method: immunoSEQ multiplex PCR. In the table there are fewer than 200,000 clones, around 88% of which are singletons. In regard to this clone: As yet, its antigen is unknown.

J gave up 5 bases and V 2 bases, and 9 bases lay outside the gene matches. Germline CDR1 SQVTM, CDR2 ANQGSEA. The CDR3 has 15 amino acids. Specimen: peripheral blood, collected on day 0 of AZD1222 vaccination. The V and J genes are TRBV29-1 and TRBJ2-1; 7 bases align to TRBD1. The TCR sequence derives from an adult in good health. CDR3 residues: CSVETGAPWDNEQFF. DNA of the CDR3: TGCAGCGTTGAAACAGGGGCCCCATGGGACAATGAGCAGTTCTTC.